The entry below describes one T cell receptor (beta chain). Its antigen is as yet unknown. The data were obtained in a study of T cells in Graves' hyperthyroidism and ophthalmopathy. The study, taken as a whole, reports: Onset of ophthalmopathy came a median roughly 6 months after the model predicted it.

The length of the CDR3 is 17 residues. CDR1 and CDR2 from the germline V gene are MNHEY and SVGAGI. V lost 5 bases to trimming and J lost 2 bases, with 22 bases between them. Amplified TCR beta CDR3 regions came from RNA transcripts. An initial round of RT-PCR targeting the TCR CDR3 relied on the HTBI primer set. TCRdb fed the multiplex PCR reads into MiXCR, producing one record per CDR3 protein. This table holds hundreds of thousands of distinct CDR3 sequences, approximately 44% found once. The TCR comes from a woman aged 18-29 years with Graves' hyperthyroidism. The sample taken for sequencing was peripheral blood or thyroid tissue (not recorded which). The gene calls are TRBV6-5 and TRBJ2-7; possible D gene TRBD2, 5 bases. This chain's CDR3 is CASSTEKSERRTYEQYF. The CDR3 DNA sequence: TGTGCCAGCAGTACCGAAAAAAGCGAGAGGAGGACCTACGAGCAGTACTTC.